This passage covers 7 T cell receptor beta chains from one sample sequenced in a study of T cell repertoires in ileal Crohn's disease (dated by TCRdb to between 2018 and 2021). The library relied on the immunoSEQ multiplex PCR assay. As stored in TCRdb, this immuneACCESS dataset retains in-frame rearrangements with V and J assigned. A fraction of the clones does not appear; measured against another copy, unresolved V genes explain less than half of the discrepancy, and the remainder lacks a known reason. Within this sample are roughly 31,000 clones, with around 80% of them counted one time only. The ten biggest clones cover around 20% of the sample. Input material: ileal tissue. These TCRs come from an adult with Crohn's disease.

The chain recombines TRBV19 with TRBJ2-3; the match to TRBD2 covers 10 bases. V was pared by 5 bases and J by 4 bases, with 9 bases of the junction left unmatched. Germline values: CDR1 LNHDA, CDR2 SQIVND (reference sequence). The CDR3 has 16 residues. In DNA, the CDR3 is TGTGCCAGTAGTCCCAAGCGGGGGGGCCTATCAGATACGCAGTATTTT. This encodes CASSPKRGGLSDTQYF.

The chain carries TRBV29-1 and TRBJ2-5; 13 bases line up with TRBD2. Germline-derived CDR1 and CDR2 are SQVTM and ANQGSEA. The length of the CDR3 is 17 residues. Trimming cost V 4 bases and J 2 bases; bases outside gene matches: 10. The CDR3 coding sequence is TGCAGCGTTGGAGGACTAGCGGGGGAAAGATCTCAAGAGACCCAGTACTTC. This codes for CSVGGLAGERSQETQYF.

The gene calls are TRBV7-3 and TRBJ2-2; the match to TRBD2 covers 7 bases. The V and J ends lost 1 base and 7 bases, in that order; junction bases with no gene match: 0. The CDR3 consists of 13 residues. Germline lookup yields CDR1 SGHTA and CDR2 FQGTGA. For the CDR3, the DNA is TGTGCCAGCAGCTTAAGGGGGGGCGGGGAGCTGTTTTTT. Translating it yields CASSLRGGGELFF.

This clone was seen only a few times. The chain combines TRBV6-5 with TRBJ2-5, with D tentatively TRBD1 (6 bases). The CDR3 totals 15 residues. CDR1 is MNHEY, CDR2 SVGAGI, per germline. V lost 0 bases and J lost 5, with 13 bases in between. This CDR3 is CASSYSSTGMETQYF. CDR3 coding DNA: TGTGCCAGCAGTTACTCTTCAACAGGGATGGAGACCCAGTACTTC.

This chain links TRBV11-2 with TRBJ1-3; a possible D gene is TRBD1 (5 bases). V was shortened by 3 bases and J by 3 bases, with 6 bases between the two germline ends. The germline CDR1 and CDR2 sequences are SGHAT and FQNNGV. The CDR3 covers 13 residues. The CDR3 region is CASSLGLGNTIYF. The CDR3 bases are TGTGCCAGCAGCTTGGGGCTTGGAAACACCATATATTTT. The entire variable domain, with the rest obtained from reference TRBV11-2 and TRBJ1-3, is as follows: EAGVAQSPRYKIIEKRQSVAFWCNPISGHATLYWYQQILGQGPKLLIQFQNNGVVDDSQLPKDRFSAERLKGVDSTLKIQPAKLEDSAVYLCASSLGLGNTIYFGEGSWLTVV.

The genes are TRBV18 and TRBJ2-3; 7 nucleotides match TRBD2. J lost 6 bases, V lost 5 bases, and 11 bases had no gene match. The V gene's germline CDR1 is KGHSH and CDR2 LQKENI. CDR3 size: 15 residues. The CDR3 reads CASSFTHSGVDTQYF. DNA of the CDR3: TGTGCCAGCTCATTCACACACAGCGGGGTGGATACGCAGTATTTT.

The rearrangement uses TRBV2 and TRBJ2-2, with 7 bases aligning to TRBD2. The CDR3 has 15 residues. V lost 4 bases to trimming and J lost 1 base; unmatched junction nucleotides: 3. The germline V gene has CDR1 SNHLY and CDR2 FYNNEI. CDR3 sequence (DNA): TGTGCCAGCAGTGCTAGCGGCGGGAACACCGGGGAGCTGTTTTTT. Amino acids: CASSASGGNTGELFF.